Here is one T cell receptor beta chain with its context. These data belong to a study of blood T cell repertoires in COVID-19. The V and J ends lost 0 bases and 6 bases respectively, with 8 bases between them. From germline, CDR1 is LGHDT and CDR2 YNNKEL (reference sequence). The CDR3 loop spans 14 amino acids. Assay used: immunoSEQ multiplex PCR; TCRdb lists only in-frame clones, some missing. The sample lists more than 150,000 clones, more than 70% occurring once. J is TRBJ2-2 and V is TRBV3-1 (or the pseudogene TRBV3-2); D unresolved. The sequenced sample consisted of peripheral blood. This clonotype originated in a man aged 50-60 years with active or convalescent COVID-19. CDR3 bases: TGTGCCAGCAGCCAAGAGAGATTCGCCGGGGAGCTGTTTTTT. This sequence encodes CASSQERFAGELFF.